This is a list of T cell receptor beta chains from one sample in a study of metastatic and nonmetastatic thyroid tumors. TCRdb reprocessed the PCR reads via MiXCR. The repertoire consists of 30,000 to 40,000 clones, with approximately 34% occurring once and the leading ten covering about 23%. Sequenced sample: tumor tissue. The receptors were sampled from a female donor with papillary thyroid cancer or a benign thyroid nodule (not recorded which). Some clones in this sample may be carry-over from other donors' samples. The CDR3 runs from the conserved cysteine through the conserved F or W. The D gene is left open where the match is weak. Some rows mark clone size as missing; the rest say once, few, many or name a class of expanded clone.

d_call	clone_size	v_call	j_call	cdr3_aa	cdr3_nt
.	few	TRBV7-9	TRBJ1-3	CASHGSGNTIYF	TGTGCCAGCCATGGCTCTGGAAACACCATATATTTT
TRBD2	many	TRBV9	TRBJ2-7	CASSGAKGGSYEQYF	TGTGCCAGCAGCGGTGCCAAGGGCGGGAGTTACGAGCAGTACTTC
TRBD2	.	TRBV20-1	TRBJ2-5	CSAISGGFQETQYF	TGCAGCGCAATCAGCGGGGGGTTCCAAGAGACCCAGTACTTC
TRBD1	.	TRBV2	TRBJ1-3	CASSGWDRGSGNTIYF	TGTGCCAGCAGTGGATGGGACAGGGGCTCTGGAAACACCATATATTTT
TRBD1	.	TRBV6-1	TRBJ1-4	CASSPTGDSHEKLFF	TGTGCCAGCAGTCCAACAGGGGATTCCCATGAAAAACTGTTTTTT
.	.	TRBV4-1	TRBJ2-1	CASSQMGGTWEQFF	TGCGCCAGCAGCCAGATGGGGGGTACATGGGAGCAGTTCTTC
.	.	TRBV6-1	TRBJ2-3	CASSGTIRDTQYF	TGTGCCAGCAGTGGGACAATACGAGATACGCAGTATTTT
TRBD2	few	TRBV6-2/TRBV6-3	TRBJ2-5	CASSPSSGGTQYF	TGTGCCAGCAGTCCATCCTCGGGAGGGACCCAGTACTTC
.	.	TRBV28	TRBJ2-3	CASSLGQTDTQYF	TGTGCCAGCAGTTTAGGCCAGACAGATACGCAGTATTTT
TRBD1	.	TRBV7-2	TRBJ1-6	CASSIRQGDSPLHF	TGTGCCAGCAGCATTCGACAGGGGGATTCACCCCTCCACTTT
.	many	TRBV18	TRBJ1-4	CASSPGSNNEKLFF	TGTGCCAGCTCACCAGGGAGTAATAATGAAAAACTGTTTTTT
.	few	TRBV6-1	TRBJ2-7	CASSLDSIYEQYF	TGTGCCAGCAGCTTGGACAGCATCTACGAGCAGTACTTC
.	few	TRBV2	TRBJ2-3	CASSSNTDTQYF	TGTGCCAGCAGCTCCAACACAGATACGCAGTATTTT
TRBD1	.	TRBV5-1	TRBJ2-7	CASRWTGGPEQYF	TGCGCCAGCCGGTGGACAGGAGGACCCGAGCAGTACTTC
TRBD1	.	TRBV6-1	TRBJ2-6	CASSDQGAPGANVLTF	TGTGCCAGCAGTGACCAGGGGGCGCCTGGGGCCAACGTCCTGACTTTC
.	few	TRBV27	TRBJ2-3	CASSSFPRRGSTDTQYF	TGTGCCAGCAGTTCGTTCCCTCGACGGGGCAGCACAGATACGCAGTATTTT
.	few	TRBV19	TRBJ2-2	CASSVVRVNTGELFF	TGTGCCAGTAGTGTAGTAAGAGTGAACACCGGGGAGCTGTTTTTT
.	.	TRBV4-3	TRBJ1-1	CASSYGQRNTEAFF	TGCGCCAGCAGCTACGGACAGCGGAACACTGAAGCTTTCTTT
.	.	TRBV24-1	TRBJ1-6	CATSAGSANSPLHF	TGTGCCACCTCGGCGGGCAGTGCGAATTCACCCCTCCACTTT
TRBD2	.	TRBV4-3	TRBJ2-2	CASSQASGTNTGELFF	TGCGCCAGCAGCCAAGCTAGCGGTACGAACACCGGGGAGCTGTTTTTT
TRBD2	.	TRBV2	TRBJ2-3	CASSDGLAGGTDTQYF	TGTGCCAGCAGTGACGGACTAGCGGGGGGCACAGATACGCAGTATTTT
.	few	TRBV5-1	TRBJ2-5	CASSGNSGTPEETQYF	TGCGCCAGCAGCGGAAACTCCGGGACTCCGGAAGAGACCCAGTACTTC
.	.	TRBV6-2/TRBV6-3	TRBJ2-2	CASKDFSGELFF	TGTGCCAGCAAGGATTTCAGTGGGGAGCTGTTTTTT
.	.	TRBV24-1	TRBJ2-2	CATRDSNTGELFF	TGTGCCACCAGGGACTCCAACACCGGGGAGCTGTTTTTT
.	.	TRBV3-1	TRBJ1-2	CASSPPGAYGYTF	TGTGCCAGCAGTCCGCCTGGGGCCTATGGCTACACCTTC
.	few	TRBV20-1	TRBJ1-2	CSARGGFPGYTF	TGCAGTGCGCGGGGGGGCTTCCCTGGCTACACCTTC
.	.	TRBV6-1	TRBJ1-5	CASSPFGPGGNQPQHF	TGTGCCAGCAGCCCCTTTGGTCCCGGGGGCAATCAGCCCCAGCATTTT
TRBD2	few	TRBV10-3	TRBJ2-7	CAINSGGSSYEQYF	TGTGCCATCAATAGCGGGGGAAGCTCCTACGAGCAGTACTTC
.	.	TRBV5-6	TRBJ1-1	CASSYEVRTEAFF	TGTGCCAGCAGCTACGAGGTCCGAACTGAAGCTTTCTTT
.	many	TRBV18	TRBJ2-5	CASSPLVSETQYF	TGTGCCAGCTCACCCCTAGTGTCGGAGACCCAGTACTTC
.	.	TRBV6-1	TRBJ2-3	CASSESGVATQYF	TGTGCCAGCAGTGAATCTGGGGTGGCTACGCAGTATTTT
TRBD2	few	TRBV11-2	TRBJ2-1	CASMGASGRAHPLREQFF	TGTGCCAGCATGGGGGCTAGCGGGAGGGCCCACCCACTACGTGAGCAGTTCTTC
.	.	TRBV7-6	TRBJ1-3	CASSRTAGNTIYF	TGTGCCAGCAGCCGGACAGCTGGAAACACCATATATTTT
TRBD1	.	TRBV5-1	TRBJ1-5	CASAPGTGASQPQHF	TGCGCCAGCGCTCCCGGGACAGGGGCTTCGCAGCCCCAGCATTTT
.	.	TRBV6-2/TRBV6-3	TRBJ2-2	CASSYRDTGELFF	TGTGCCAGCAGTTACAGGGACACCGGGGAGCTGTTTTTT
.	few	TRBV10-2	TRBJ1-5	CASSESGGRNQPQHF	TGCGCCAGCAGTGAGTCGGGGGGCAGAAATCAGCCCCAGCATTTT
.	.	TRBV20-1	TRBJ1-2	CSARHDRLNYGYTF	TGCAGTGCTAGGCATGACAGACTTAACTATGGCTACACCTTC
.	.	TRBV6-1	TRBJ2-2	CATPGRWNTGELFF	TGTGCCACGCCGGGACGGTGGAACACCGGGGAGCTGTTTTTT
.	few	TRBV6-6	TRBJ1-3	CASSSGNPGNTIYF	TGTGCCAGCAGTTCGGGCAATCCTGGAAACACCATATATTTT
.	few	TRBV6-1	TRBJ1-6	CASNRDGGNSPLHF	TGTGCCAGCAATAGGGACGGAGGTAATTCACCCCTCCACTTT
TRBD2	few	TRBV6-2/TRBV6-3	TRBJ2-2	CASSYTSGSWYTGELFF	TGTGCCAGCAGTTACACCAGCGGGAGTTGGTACACCGGGGAGCTGTTTTTT
.	few	TRBV27	TRBJ2-6	CASSLWGSGANVLTF	TGTGCCAGCAGTTTATGGGGCTCTGGGGCCAACGTCCTGACTTTC
.	.	TRBV20-1	TRBJ2-3	CSARLRGLPADTQYF	TGCAGTGCTAGATTAAGGGGCCTTCCTGCAGATACGCAGTATTTT
.	few	TRBV2	TRBJ1-5	CASKITGTSNQPQHF	TGTGCCAGCAAAATCACAGGAACCAGCAATCAGCCCCAGCATTTT
.	.	TRBV3-1	TRBJ1-2	CASSRTEYGYTF	TGTGCCAGCAGCCGGACGGAGTATGGCTACACCTTC
.	.	TRBV20-1	TRBJ1-2	CSARDPASFYGYTF	TGCAGTGCCAGAGATCCGGCCAGCTTCTATGGCTACACCTTC
TRBD1	.	TRBV6-1	TRBJ2-7	CASSEGGTGRYEQYF	TGTGCCAGCAGTGAAGGTGGGACAGGGCGGTACGAGCAGTACTTC
.	few	TRBV15	TRBJ2-1	CATSIAYGGNYNEQFF	TGTGCCACCAGCATCGCGTATGGCGGGAACTACAATGAGCAGTTCTTC
.	.	TRBV4-1	TRBJ1-2	CASSQEGWGTNIGYTF	TGCGCCAGCAGCCAAGAAGGTTGGGGGACAAATATTGGCTACACCTTC
TRBD1	.	TRBV6-1	TRBJ1-2	CASSKHRGTGGYGYTF	TGTGCCAGCAGTAAACACAGGGGGACGGGTGGTTATGGCTACACCTTC
.	few	TRBV6-5	TRBJ1-5	CASSYSGVVGQPQHF	TGTGCCAGCAGTTACTCGGGGGTGGTAGGGCAGCCCCAGCATTTT
.	.	TRBV11-2	TRBJ1-4	CASSPRREKLFF	TGTGCCAGCAGCCCCCGTCGGGAAAAACTGTTTTTT
TRBD1	.	TRBV5-1	TRBJ2-7	CASSLWQGVVYEQYF	TGCGCCAGCAGCTTGTGGCAGGGGGTAGTCTACGAGCAGTACTTC
.	few	TRBV28	TRBJ2-5	CASSSSLLGEAQYF	TGTGCCAGCAGTTCTAGTCTGTTAGGCGAGGCCCAGTACTTC
TRBD2	.	TRBV11-2	TRBJ2-1	CASSSPTSLSYNEQFF	TGTGCCAGCAGCTCGCCGACTAGCCTCTCCTACAATGAGCAGTTCTTC
TRBD2	.	TRBV11-1	TRBJ2-2	CAGSSYGGGASGELFF	TGTGCCGGTTCGAGCTACGGCGGGGGGGCGTCCGGGGAGCTGTTTTTT
TRBD1	.	TRBV7-2	TRBJ1-6	CASSLGQGYNSPLHF	TGTGCCAGCAGCTTAGGACAGGGTTATAATTCACCCCTCCACTTT
.	.	TRBV27	TRBJ2-1	CASSLGRSNEQFF	TGTGCCAGCAGTTTGGGGAGAAGCAATGAGCAGTTCTTC
TRBD2	medium-sized	TRBV7-3	TRBJ2-3	CASSFSGGSTDTQYF	TGTGCCAGCAGCTTTAGCGGGGGGAGCACAGATACGCAGTATTTT
TRBD1	.	TRBV6-1	TRBJ1-6	CASSSTGTGGSPLHF	TGTGCCAGCAGTTCCACCGGGACAGGAGGTTCACCCCTCCACTTT